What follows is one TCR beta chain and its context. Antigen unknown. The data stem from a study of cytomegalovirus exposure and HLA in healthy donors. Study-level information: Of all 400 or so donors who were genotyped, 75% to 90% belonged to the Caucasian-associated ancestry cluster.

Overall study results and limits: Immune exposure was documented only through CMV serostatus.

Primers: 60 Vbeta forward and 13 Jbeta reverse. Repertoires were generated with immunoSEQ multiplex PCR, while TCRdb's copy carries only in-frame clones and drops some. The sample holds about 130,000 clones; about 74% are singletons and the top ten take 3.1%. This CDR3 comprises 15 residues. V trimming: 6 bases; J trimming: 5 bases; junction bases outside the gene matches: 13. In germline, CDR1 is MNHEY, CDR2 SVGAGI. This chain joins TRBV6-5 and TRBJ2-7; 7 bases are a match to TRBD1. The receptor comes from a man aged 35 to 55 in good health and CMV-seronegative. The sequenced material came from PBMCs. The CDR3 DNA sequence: TGTGCCAGCAGACAACCCGCGACAGGGTCCCACGAGCAGTACTTC. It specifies CASRQPATGSHEQYF.